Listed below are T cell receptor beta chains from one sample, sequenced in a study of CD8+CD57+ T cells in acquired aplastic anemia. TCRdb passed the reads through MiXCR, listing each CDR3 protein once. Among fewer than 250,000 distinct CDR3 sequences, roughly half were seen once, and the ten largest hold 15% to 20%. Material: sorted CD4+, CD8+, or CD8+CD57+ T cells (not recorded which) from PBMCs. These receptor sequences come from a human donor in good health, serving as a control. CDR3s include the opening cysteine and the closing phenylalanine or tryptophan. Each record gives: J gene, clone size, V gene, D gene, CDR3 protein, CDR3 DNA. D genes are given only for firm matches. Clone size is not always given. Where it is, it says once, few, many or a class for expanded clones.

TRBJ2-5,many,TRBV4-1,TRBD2,CASSQDRLASETQYF,TGCGCCAGCAGCCAAGATCGACTAGCGAGCGAGACCCAGTACTTC
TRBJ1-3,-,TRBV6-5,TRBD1,CASTASTGAGSGNTIYF,TGTGCCAGCACAGCTTCGACAGGGGCAGGCTCTGGAAACACCATATATTTT
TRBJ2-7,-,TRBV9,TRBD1,CASSGRQGQYEQYF,TGTGCCAGCAGCGGAAGACAGGGGCAATACGAGCAGTACTTC
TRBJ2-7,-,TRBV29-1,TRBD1,CSSLSALTGGSSYEQYF,TGCAGCAGTTTAAGCGCCCTAACAGGGGGAAGCTCCTACGAGCAGTACTTC
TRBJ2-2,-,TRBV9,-,CASSVGLGQANTGELSW,TGTGCCAGCAGCGTAGGTTTAGGGCAGGCGAACACCGGGGAGCTGTCTTGG
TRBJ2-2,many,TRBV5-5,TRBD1,CASSAGTDTGELFF,TGTGCCAGCAGCGCCGGGACAGACACCGGGGAGCTGTTTTTT
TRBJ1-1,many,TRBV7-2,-,CASSLQGAEAFF,TGTGCCAGCAGTTTACAGGGCGCTGAAGCTTTCTTT
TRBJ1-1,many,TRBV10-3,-,CAISESGGGQGGAEAFF,TGTGCCATCAGTGAGTCGGGGGGGGGGCAGGGTGGCGCTGAAGCTTTCTTT
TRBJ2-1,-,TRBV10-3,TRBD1,CAISLGQSDSPPLLTTGTEQFF,TGTGCCATCAGTTTGGGACAGAGCGATTCACCCCCTCTGCTTACAACTGGCACAGAGCAGTTCTTC
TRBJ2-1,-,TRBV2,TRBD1,CASSFGQGKGEQFF,TGTGCCAGCAGTTTCGGACAGGGTAAGGGTGAGCAGTTCTTC
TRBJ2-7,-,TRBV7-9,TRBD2,CASSMGTSYHEQYF,TGTGCCAGCAGCATGGGGACTAGTTACCACGAGCAGTACTTC
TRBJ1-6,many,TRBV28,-,CASSRGGGSPLHF,TGTGCCAGCAGTCGGGGGGGTGGTTCACCCCTCCACTTT
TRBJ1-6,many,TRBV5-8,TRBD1,CASSWGQVANNSPLHF,TGTGCCAGCAGCTGGGGACAGGTCGCAAATAATTCACCCCTCCACTTT
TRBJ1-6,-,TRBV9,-,CASSADSGSPLHF,TGTGCCAGCAGCGCCGACAGCGGATCACCCCTCCACTTT
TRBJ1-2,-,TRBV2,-,CASRPGGYGYTF,TGTGCCAGCAGGCCGGGGGGCTATGGCTACACCTTC
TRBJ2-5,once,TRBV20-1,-,CSARTGLQETQYF,TGCAGTGCTAGAACAGGTCTTCAAGAGACCCAGTACTTC
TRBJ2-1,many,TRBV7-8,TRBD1,CASSLIGQGGHEQFF,TGTGCCAGCAGCTTGATAGGACAGGGAGGTCATGAGCAGTTCTTC
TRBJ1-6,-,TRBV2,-,CASREQGRSYNSPLHF,TGTGCCAGCAGAGAGCAGGGTAGATCCTATAATTCACCCCTCCACTTT
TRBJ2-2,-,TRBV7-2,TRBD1,CASSPSTGQGNTGELFF,TGTGCCAGCAGCCCAAGTACGGGACAGGGAAACACCGGGGAGCTGTTTTTT